This paragraph covers one TCR beta chain sequence. Its cognate antigen is unknown. The sample originates from a study of T cell responses to AZD1222 COVID-19 vaccine. Germline V gene data show CDR1 as MNHEY and CDR2 as SVGAGI. The CDR3 totals 12 residues. V was shortened by 6 bases and J by 3 bases, with 8 bases between the two germline ends. Method: immunoSEQ multiplex PCR; TCRdb's copy keeps in-frame clones and lacks some. This sample carries about 140,000 clones, around 93% of them seen once, and the ten largest clones take 3% to 4.5%. Regarding the study as a whole: Donors were largely white British and mainly female; clonal diversity was possibly underestimated.

This TCR came from an adult who received the AZD1222 COVID-19 vaccine. V and J are TRBV6-5 and TRBJ1-2; unclear D gene. Sequencing was performed on peripheral blood, taken 28 days after the second AZD1222 dose. CDR3 coding DNA: TGTGCCAGCAGCAGGACTTACTATGGCTACACCTTC. It encodes CASSRTYYGYTF.